This T cell receptor beta chain was profiled in a study of blood T cell repertoires in COVID-19. Study summary: Specimens from acute and convalescent COVID-19 originated in the United States, Italy and Spain. PBMCs, B-cell-depleted T cells, or T cells provided the cDNA or gDNA that made up the material.

V lost 0 bases, J lost 4 bases, and 1 base stayed unmatched. This CDR3 is 15 amino acids long. Germline CDR1 SGHNT, CDR2 YYREEE (reference sequence). In the study's own analysis: Reference gene primers were amplified, and this amplification served to estimate nucleated cell counts. The assay was immunoSEQ multiplex PCR, and TCRdb's table has in-frame clones only and misses some. Clone size and V and J calls were adopted from that table, with D and trimming inferred from the DNA. The data show around 62,000 clones, approximately 87% seen once. Sequencing was performed on peripheral blood. This clonotype originated in a woman aged 60-75 years with acute or convalescent COVID-19. The chain combines TRBV5-4 with TRBJ1-2; 12 bases are a match to TRBD1. In DNA, the CDR3 is TGTGCCAGCAGCTTGGCGGGACAGGGGGCCTATGGCTACACCTTC. Translation: CASSLAGQGAYGYTF.